This T cell receptor beta chain was obtained from a study of blood T cell repertoires in COVID-19. Study information: Whether acute or convalescent, the COVID-19 samples came from the United States, Italy and Spain. Nucleic acid was either cDNA or gDNA, and it came from T cells, B-cell-depleted T cells, or PBMCs.

The germline V and J ends were trimmed by 2 bases and 5 bases, with 12 bases remaining between them. This CDR3 has 14 residues. Looked up from germline, CDR1 is SSHAT and CDR2 is FNYEAQ (reference sequence). In the authors' workflow: The authors estimated nucleated cell counts from reference gene primer amplification. Profiled with immunoSEQ multiplex PCR; TCRdb holds only in-frame clones, not every one. V and J calls and clone size are copied from that table; D and trimming were computed from the DNA. The sample lists 130,000 to 150,000 clones, roughly four fifths occurring once. Sequencing used peripheral blood. This TCR came from a woman aged 80 or over with acute or convalescent COVID-19. The chain has TRBV7-7 and TRBJ1-1, with TRBD1 as a possible D gene (6 bases). DNA of the CDR3: TGTGCCAGCAGCTTAATAGCAGGGGATACTGAAGCTTTCTTT. Translating it yields CASSLIAGDTEAFF.